This T cell receptor (beta chain) was profiled in a study of blood T cells in healthy people across ages. On the study more broadly: Per every two T cells, about one barcoded beta molecule was captured by template switching. Study findings and constraints: Measured against age, TCR beta diversity per million T cells decreased in a roughly linear manner.

Extracted total RNA amounted to at least 6 micrograms for each sample. On this clonotype itself: Its antigen is unidentified.

The CDR3 is 16 residues long. Trimming removed 1 base from V and 7 bases from J; junction bases left unmatched: 7. Germline CDR1 is SGHTA and CDR2 is FQGNSA. The use of a sample-barcoded 5' primer and a J-beta primer mix characterized a second PCR of about 6 to 12 cycles. TCRdb itself ran the 5' RACE reads through MiXCR, one entry per CDR3 protein. The sample carries roughly 2 million distinct CDR3 sequences, 40% to 55% recorded once. Sequencing used blood. The chain joins TRBV7-2 to TRBJ2-1; 10 positions match TRBD2. The TCR sequence derives from a middle-aged woman in good health. In DNA, the CDR3 is TGTGCCAGCAGCTTAGTAGCTAGCGGGGGTAGAAATGAGCAGTTCTTC. Protein: CASSLVASGGRNEQFF.